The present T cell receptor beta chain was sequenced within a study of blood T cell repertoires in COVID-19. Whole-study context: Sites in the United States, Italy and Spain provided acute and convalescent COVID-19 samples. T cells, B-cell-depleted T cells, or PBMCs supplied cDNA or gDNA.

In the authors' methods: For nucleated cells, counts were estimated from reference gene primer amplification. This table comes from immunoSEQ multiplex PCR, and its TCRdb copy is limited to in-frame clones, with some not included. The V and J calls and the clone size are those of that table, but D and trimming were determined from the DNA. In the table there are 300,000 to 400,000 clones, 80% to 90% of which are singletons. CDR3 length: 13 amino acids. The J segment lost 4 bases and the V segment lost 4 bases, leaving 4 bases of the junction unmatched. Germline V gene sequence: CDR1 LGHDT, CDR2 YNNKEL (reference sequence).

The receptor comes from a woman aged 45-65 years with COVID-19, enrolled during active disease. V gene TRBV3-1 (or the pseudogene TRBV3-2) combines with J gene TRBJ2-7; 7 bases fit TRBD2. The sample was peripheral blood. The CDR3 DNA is TGTGCCAGCAGCCTGCCTAGCGGTTACGAGCAGTACTTC. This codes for CASSLPSGYEQYF.